The next 25 T cell receptor beta chains were all read from a single sample in a study of T cells expressing NK-cell markers (TCRdb year 2020). The library was generated by 5' RACE. The sequencing machine was an Illumina HiSeq 2000. After the reads were reprocessed by TCRdb, one entry was made per CDR3 protein sequence, with no DNA. This sample's table contains 500,000 to 600,000 distinct CDR3 sequences. 3.5% to 4.5% of the sample is in the top ten clones. The sample consisted of blood T cells: a sorted CD56 or NKG2C T cell subset, CD4+ or CD8+ T cells, or bulk PBMC T cells (not recorded which). The receptors stem from a young man in good health. Donor details come from another sample of the same person, matched by shared clones.

The CDR3 sequence: CSVVGQGEETQYF. V usage is TRBV29-1 and J usage is TRBJ2-5; TCRdb selects TRBD1, and the lack of DNA leaves this call unchecked. CDR1 SQVTM and CDR2 ANQGSEA come from the germline V gene. The CDR3 extends over 13 amino acids.

V gene TRBV4-2 combines with J gene TRBJ1-2. This CDR3 is built from 14 residues. The germline V gene has CDR1 LGHNA and CDR2 YNFKEQ. CDR3 in amino acids: CASSQDLTSGGYTF.

This chain links TRBV12-3 or TRBV12-4 with TRBJ2-1; TCRdb picks TRBD2, but there is no DNA to check that call. The CDR3 covers 16 residues. CDR3 in amino acids: CASSLGAGVDYNEQFF.

V gene TRBV12-3 or TRBV12-4 combines with J gene TRBJ2-3; checking the TCRdb D call of TRBD2 is not possible without DNA. The CDR3 is 15 residues long. CDR3 protein: CASRPGASGRFSQYF.

The genes are TRBV5-1 and TRBJ2-3. Germline lookup yields CDR1 SGHRS and CDR2 YFSETQ. There are 13 residues in the CDR3. The CDR3 reads CASSLLFRDTQYF. The full variable domain, its missing parts supplied by reference TRBV5-1 and TRBJ2-3, is KAGVTQTPRYLIKTRGQQVTLSCSPISGHRSVSWYQQTPGQGLQFLFEYFSETQRNKGNFPGRFSGRQFSNSRSEMNVSTLELGDSALYLCASSLLFRDTQYFGPGTRLTVL.

This rearrangement joins TRBV20-1 to TRBJ1-3; lacking DNA, the TRBD1 call made by TCRdb goes unchecked. Germline assignment: CDR1 DFQATT and CDR2 SNEGSKA (reference sequence). There are 13 residues in the CDR3. The CDR3 spells CSATGGAGNTIYF.

The rearrangement links TRBV29-1 to TRBJ2-1. The CDR3 loop spans 13 amino acids. Germline V gene lookup returns CDR1 SQVTM and CDR2 ANQGSEA. The CDR3 protein is CSVEAWSYNEQFF.

The chain is built from TRBV11-2 and TRBJ2-5; the TRBD1 assignment by TCRdb is unverifiable without DNA. This CDR3 is 15 amino acids long. Germline assignment: CDR1 SGHAT and CDR2 FQNNGV. CDR3 sequence reads: CASSSQGQNQETQYF.

The CDR3 here is CASSLSVASGRRDEQFF. The genes are TRBV12-3 or TRBV12-4 and TRBJ2-1; TCRdb's D call, TRBD2, is unchecked because there is no DNA. This CDR3 spans 17 amino acids.

The chain uses TRBV10-3 and TRBJ1-1. CDR1 ENHRY and CDR2 SYGVKD come from the germline V gene. CDR3 length: 14 amino acids. CDR3 region: CAISQGGLSTEAFF.

V is TRBV20-1 and J is TRBJ2-5. The CDR3 contains 12 residues. Germline V gene sequence: CDR1 DFQATT, CDR2 SNEGSKA (reference sequence). CDR3 sequence reads: CSARGTQETQYF.

This chain joins TRBV20-1 and TRBJ2-1; lacking DNA, the TRBD2 call made by TCRdb goes unchecked. Per germline, CDR1 DFQATT and CDR2 SNEGSKA (reference sequence). The CDR3 extends over 15 amino acids. CDR3 in amino acids: CSAGSGIVLYNEQFF.

This chain joins TRBV6-2 or TRBV6-3 and TRBJ2-5. CDR1 and CDR2 (germline): MNHEY, SVGEGT. This CDR3 has 14 residues. The CDR3 region is CASRESGRERTQYF.

V usage is TRBV20-1 and J usage is TRBJ2-3; TCRdb names TRBD2, which stays unverified in the absence of DNA. CDR1 is DFQATT and CDR2 is SNEGSKA in the germline V gene (reference sequence). The CDR3 length is 14 residues. CDR3 amino acids: CSASGSGSTDTQYF.

This CDR3 reads CASSDGLQGGNQPQHF. The chain links TRBV12-3 or TRBV12-4 to TRBJ1-5; the D gene TCRdb calls, TRBD1, cannot be checked with no DNA. The CDR3 extends over 16 amino acids.

The rearrangement joins TRBV11-2 to TRBJ2-5; TCRdb selects TRBD1, and the lack of DNA leaves this call unchecked. This CDR3 region has 14 residues. The V gene's germline CDR1 is SGHAT and CDR2 FQNNGV. This chain's CDR3 is CATQRVEGRETQYF.

The gene calls are TRBV5-1 and TRBJ2-5; with no DNA, the TCRdb D assignment of TRBD1 cannot be verified. Germline V lookup: CDR1 SGHRS, CDR2 YFSETQ. The CDR3 runs 15 residues. The CDR3 is CASSLEGFKQETQYF.

The chain links TRBV4-3 to TRBJ1-5. This CDR3 is 15 amino acids long. CDR1 and CDR2 (germline): LGHNA, YSLEER. The CDR3 loop is CASSQGVASNQPQHF.

CDR3 sequence: CAISARETNEQFF. The chain couples TRBV10-3 to TRBJ2-1; TCRdb's D call, TRBD1, is unchecked because there is no DNA. CDR1 is ENHRY, CDR2 SYGVKD, per germline. The CDR3 spans 13 residues.

This sequence joins TRBV5-1 and TRBJ2-1; TCRdb selects TRBD2, and the lack of DNA leaves this call unchecked. This CDR3 is built from 14 residues. CDR1 SGHRS and CDR2 YFSETQ come from the germline V gene. CDR3 region: CASSSLSGYNEQFF.

The genes are TRBV25-1 and TRBJ2-3; TCRdb returns TRBD2, unconfirmable since there is no DNA. The CDR3 runs 18 residues. Looked up from germline, CDR1 is MGHDK and CDR2 is SYGVNS. CDR3 protein: CASSEYRVQVGNTDTQYF.

The rearrangement joins TRBV20-1 to TRBJ2-5; checking the TCRdb D call of TRBD2 is not possible without DNA. The CDR3 loop spans 15 amino acids. Germline assignment: CDR1 DFQATT and CDR2 SNEGSKA (reference sequence). The CDR3 loop is CSAVGTSGGAETQYF.

The chain is built from TRBV10-3 and TRBJ2-1; as DNA is missing, the TRBD1 call by TCRdb cannot be tested. Germline CDR1 and CDR2: ENHRY and SYGVKD. There are 15 residues in the CDR3. The CDR3 loop reads CAATPRDRADNEQFF.

The chain couples TRBV12-3 or TRBV12-4 to TRBJ2-3; the D gene TCRdb calls, TRBD2, cannot be checked with no DNA. The CDR3 has 17 amino acids. The CDR3 here is CASSLTVGAGVSDTQYF.

The gene calls are TRBV20-1 and TRBJ2-3; TCRdb gives TRBD2 as the D gene, but with no DNA this cannot be confirmed. Germline V gives CDR1 DFQATT, CDR2 SNEGSKA (reference sequence). CDR3 length equals 14 residues. The CDR3 spells CSASPGRVADTQYF.